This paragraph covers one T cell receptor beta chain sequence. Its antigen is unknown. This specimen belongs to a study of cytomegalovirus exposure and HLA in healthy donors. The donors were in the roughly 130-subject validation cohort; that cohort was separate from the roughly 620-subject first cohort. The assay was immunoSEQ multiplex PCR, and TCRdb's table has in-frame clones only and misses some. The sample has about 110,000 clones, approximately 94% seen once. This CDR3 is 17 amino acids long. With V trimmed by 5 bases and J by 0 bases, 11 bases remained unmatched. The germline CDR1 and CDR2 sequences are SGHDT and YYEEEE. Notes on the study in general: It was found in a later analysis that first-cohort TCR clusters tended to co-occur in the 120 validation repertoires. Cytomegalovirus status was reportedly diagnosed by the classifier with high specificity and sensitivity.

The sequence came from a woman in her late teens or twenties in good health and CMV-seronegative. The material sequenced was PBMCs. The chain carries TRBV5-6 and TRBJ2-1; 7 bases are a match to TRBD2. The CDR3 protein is CASSFPGGGGSYNEQFF. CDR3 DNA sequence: TGTGCCAGCAGTTTCCCCGGTGGGGGGGGCTCCTACAATGAGCAGTTCTTC.